This T cell receptor (beta chain) was documented in a study of cytomegalovirus exposure and HLA in healthy donors. Primers for the PCR totalled 60 Vbeta and 13 Jbeta. Only in-frame clones appear in the TCRdb table, and some are missing; sequencing was by immunoSEQ multiplex PCR. The table includes about 120,000 clones, under 85% detected once. Concerning this clone: The antigen remains undetermined.

Study results and limitations: Later analysis reportedly placed an Asian-associated ancestry cluster below the roughly 680-donor mean in N-insertions. Reportedly, TCR beta sequences accurately predicted HLA-A and HLA-B alleles in most subjects.

CDR1 and CDR2 (germline): MNHNY, SVGAGI (reference sequence). V was pared by 4 bases and J by 2 bases, with 12 bases between. The CDR3 covers 15 residues. The rearrangement uses TRBV6-6 and TRBJ1-5, with D hard to call. The source material was PBMCs. The TCR sequence derives from a man between 18 and 29 years old in good health and CMV-seropositive. CDR3 DNA: TGTGCCAGCAGTTCGAATGATCGGGGCAATCAGCCCCAGCATTTT. Its protein is CASSSNDRGNQPQHF.